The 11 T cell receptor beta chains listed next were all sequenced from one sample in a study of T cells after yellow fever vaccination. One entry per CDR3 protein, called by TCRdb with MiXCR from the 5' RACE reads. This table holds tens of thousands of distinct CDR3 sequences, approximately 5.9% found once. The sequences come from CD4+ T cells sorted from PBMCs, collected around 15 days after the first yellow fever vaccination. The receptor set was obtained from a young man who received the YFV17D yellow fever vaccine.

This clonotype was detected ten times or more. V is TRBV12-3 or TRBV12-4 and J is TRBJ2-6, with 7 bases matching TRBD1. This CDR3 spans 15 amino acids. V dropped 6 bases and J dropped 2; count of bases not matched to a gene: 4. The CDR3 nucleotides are TGTGCCAGCAGGCAAGGGACAGCTGGGGCCAACGTCCTGACTTTC. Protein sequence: CASRQGTAGANVLTF.

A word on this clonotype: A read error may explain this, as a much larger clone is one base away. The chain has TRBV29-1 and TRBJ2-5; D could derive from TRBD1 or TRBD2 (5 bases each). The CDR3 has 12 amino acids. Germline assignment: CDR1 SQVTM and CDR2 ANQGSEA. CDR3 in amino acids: CSVERGGQTPYF. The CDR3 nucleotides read TGCAGCGTTGAACGGGGCGGGCAGACCCCGTACTTC. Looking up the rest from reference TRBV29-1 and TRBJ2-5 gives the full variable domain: SAVISQKPSRDICQRGTSLTIQCQVDSQVTMMFWYRQQPGQSLTLIATANQGSEATYESGFVIDKFPISRPNLTFSTLTVSNMSPEDSSIYLCSVERGGQTPYFGPGTRLLVL.

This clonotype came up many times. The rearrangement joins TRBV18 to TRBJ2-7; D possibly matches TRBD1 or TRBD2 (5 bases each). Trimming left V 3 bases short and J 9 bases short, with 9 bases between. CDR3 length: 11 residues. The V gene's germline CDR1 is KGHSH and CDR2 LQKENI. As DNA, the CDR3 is TGTGCCAGCTCACCCGGGGACGGGCAGTACTTC. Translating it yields CASSPGDGQYF.

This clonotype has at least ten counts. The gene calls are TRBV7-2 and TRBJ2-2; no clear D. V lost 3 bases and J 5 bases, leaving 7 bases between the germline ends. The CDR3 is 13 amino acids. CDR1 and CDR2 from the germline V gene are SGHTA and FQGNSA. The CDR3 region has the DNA TGTGCCAGCAGCTTCCACTCGACCGGGGAGCTGTTTTTT. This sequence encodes CASSFHSTGELFF.

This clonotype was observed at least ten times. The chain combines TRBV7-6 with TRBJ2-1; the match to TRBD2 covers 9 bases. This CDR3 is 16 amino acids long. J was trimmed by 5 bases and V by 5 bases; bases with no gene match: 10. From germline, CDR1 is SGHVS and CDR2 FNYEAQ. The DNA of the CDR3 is TGTGCCAGCAGCGGGGTGGCGGGGGGGTTAAACAATGAGCAGTTCTTC. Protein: CASSGVAGGLNNEQFF. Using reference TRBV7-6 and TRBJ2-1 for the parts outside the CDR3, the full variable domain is GAGVSQSPRYKVTKRGQDVALRCDPISGHVSLYWYRQALGQGPEFLTYFNYEAQQDKSGLPNDRFSAERPEGSISTLTIQRTEQRDSAMYRCASSGVAGGLNNEQFFGPGTRLTVL.

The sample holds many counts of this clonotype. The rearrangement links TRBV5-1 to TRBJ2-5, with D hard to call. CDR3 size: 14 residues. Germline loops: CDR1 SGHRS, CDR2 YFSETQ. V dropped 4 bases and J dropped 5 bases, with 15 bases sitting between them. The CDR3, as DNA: TGCGCCAGCAGCCCCGGACCTACATGGGAGACCCAGTACTTC. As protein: CASSPGPTWETQYF.

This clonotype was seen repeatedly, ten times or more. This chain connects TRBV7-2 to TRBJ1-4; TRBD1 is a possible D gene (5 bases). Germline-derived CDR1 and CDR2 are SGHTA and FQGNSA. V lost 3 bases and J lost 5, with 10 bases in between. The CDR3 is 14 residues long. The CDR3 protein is CASSLGPSNEKLFF. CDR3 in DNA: TGTGCCAGCAGCTTGGGGCCTTCAAATGAAAAACTGTTTTTT.

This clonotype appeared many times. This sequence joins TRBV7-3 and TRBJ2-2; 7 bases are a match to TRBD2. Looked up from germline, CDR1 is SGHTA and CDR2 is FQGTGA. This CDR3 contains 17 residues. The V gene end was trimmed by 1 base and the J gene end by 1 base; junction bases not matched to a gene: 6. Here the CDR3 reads CASSLKSASGNTGELFF. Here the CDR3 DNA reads TGTGCCAGCAGCTTAAAAAGTGCTAGCGGGAACACCGGGGAGCTGTTTTTT.

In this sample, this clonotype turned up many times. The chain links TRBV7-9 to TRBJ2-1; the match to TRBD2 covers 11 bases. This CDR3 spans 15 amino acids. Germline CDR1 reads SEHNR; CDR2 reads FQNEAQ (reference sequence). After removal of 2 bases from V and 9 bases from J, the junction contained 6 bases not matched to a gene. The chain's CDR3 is CASSLPGTSGGEQFF. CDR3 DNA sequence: TGTGCCAGCAGCTTACCCGGGACTAGCGGCGGTGAGCAGTTCTTC.

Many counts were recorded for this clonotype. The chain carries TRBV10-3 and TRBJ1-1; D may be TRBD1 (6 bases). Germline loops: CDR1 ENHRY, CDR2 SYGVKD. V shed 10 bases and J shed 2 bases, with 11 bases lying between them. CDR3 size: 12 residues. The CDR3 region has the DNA TGTGCCACCCAGACAGGCAACACTGAAGCTTTCTTT. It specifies CATQTGNTEAFF.

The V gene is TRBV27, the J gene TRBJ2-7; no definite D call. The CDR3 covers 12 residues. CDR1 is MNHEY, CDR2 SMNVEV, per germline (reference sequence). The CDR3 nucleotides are TGTGCCGGCAGGTTGACCAGTTACGAGCAGTACGTC. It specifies CAGRLTSYEQYV.